One sample yielded the 11 T cell receptor beta chains listed below, sequenced in a study of shared clonotypes between healthy human individuals. Some clones are missing from TCRdb's copy, which holds only in-frame ones; the method was immunoSEQ multiplex PCR. The data contain 2 million to 3 million clones, roughly 93% of them seen just once; the ten biggest clones take up about 0.39%. The specimen sequenced was naive CD4+ T cells from PBMCs. As for subset: CD45RA+ positively selected. All receptors derive from a man aged 18 to 29 in good health. Some clones in this sample may be carry-over from other donors' samples.

The chain carries TRBV25-1 and TRBJ2-5, with 7 bases lining up with TRBD2. The J call may be faulty, since TRBJ2-7 better matches the DNA end. From germline, CDR1 is MGHDK and CDR2 SYGVNS. The CDR3 consists of 14 residues. CDR3 bases: TGTGCCAGCAGTGCCCGAGCGGGGCCCTACGAGCAGTACTTC. Amino acid sequence: CASSARAGPYEQYF.

For the CDR3, the DNA is TGTGCCTGGAGTAACAAGGCTGGAAACACCATATATTTT. Its protein is CAWSNKAGNTIYF. The chain uses TRBV30 and TRBJ1-3; D is undetermined. V was trimmed by 2 bases and J by 2 bases, leaving 7 bases between them. The germline V gene encodes CDR1 GTSNPN and CDR2 SVGIG (reference sequence). The CDR3 is 13 residues long.

This rearrangement joins TRBV18 to TRBJ1-4; TRBD1 matches 7 bases. Germline V gives CDR1 KGHSH, CDR2 LQKENI. V gave up 4 bases and J gave up 6 bases; unmatched junction bases: 5. CDR3 size: 14 residues. The CDR3 DNA reads TGTGCCAGCTCACTGACAGGGAGGGATGAAAAACTGTTTTTT. It yields the protein CASSLTGRDEKLFF.

As regards this clone: Other nucleotide sequences from this sample produce the same CDR3. The genes are TRBV28 and TRBJ1-1; possible D gene TRBD1, 5 bases. This CDR3 has 12 residues. Per germline, CDR1 MDHEN and CDR2 SYDVKM. V dropped 7 bases and J dropped 3 bases, with 9 bases sitting between them. The CDR3, as DNA: TGTGCCAGCACCAGGGAGGACACTGAAGCTTTCTTT. Its protein product is CASTREDTEAFF.

The chain links TRBV11-2 to TRBJ1-2, with a possible D match to TRBD1 (5 bases). V was shortened by 3 bases and J by 8 bases, with 19 bases between the two germline ends. The CDR3 has 15 residues. Germline lookup yields CDR1 SGHAT and CDR2 FQNNGV. The chain's CDR3 is CASSFRDGALEGYTF. In DNA form, the CDR3 reads TGTGCCAGCAGCTTCCGGGACGGAGCCTTGGAAGGCTACACCTTC.

V gene TRBV30 combines with J gene TRBJ1-1, with TRBD1 matching over 8 bases. J was trimmed by 2 bases and V by 2 bases; bases with no gene match: 4. This CDR3 contains 14 residues. The germline V gene encodes CDR1 GTSNPN and CDR2 SVGIG (reference sequence). CDR3 DNA: TGTGCCTGGAGTCCGGGACAGGTAAACACTGAAGCTTTCTTT. It is translated as CAWSPGQVNTEAFF.

The rearrangement joins TRBV6-5 to TRBJ1-2; D is uncertain. This CDR3 contains 14 residues. V lost 8 bases to trimming and J lost 5 bases, with 18 bases between them. Germline lookup yields CDR1 MNHEY and CDR2 SVGAGI. CDR3: CASSGVTLLYGYTF. The DNA for the CDR3 is TGTGCCAGCTCAGGTGTTACCCTTCTTTATGGCTACACCTTC.

The chain has TRBV28 and TRBJ1-2; D gene unclear. Trimming cost V 6 bases and J 9 bases, with 11 bases left between them. Germline CDR1 MDHEN, CDR2 SYDVKM. The CDR3 runs to 11 residues. This CDR3 is CASSLASSYTF. The CDR3 nucleotides are TGTGCCAGCAGCCTGGCTTCGAGCTACACCTTC.

About this clone itself: This sample also contains other DNA sequences that code for the same CDR3. The chain carries TRBV29-1 and TRBJ1-1, with TRBD1 identical over 9 bases. The CDR3 runs 13 residues. After removal of 2 bases from V and 5 bases from J, the junction contained 3 bases not matched to a gene. Germline V gene sequence: CDR1 SQVTM, CDR2 ANQGSEA. The CDR3: CSVEKTGGTEAFF. For the CDR3, the DNA is TGCAGCGTTGAAAAGACAGGGGGGACTGAAGCTTTCTTT.

A remark on this clone: This same CDR3 is encoded by further DNA sequences in the sample. The genes are TRBV29-1 and TRBJ2-5; TRBD1 might be the D (5 bases). Germline values: CDR1 SQVTM, CDR2 ANQGSEA. V was cut by 6 bases and J by 1 base, with 9 bases left in between. The CDR3 is 12 residues long. The CDR3 DNA reads TGCAGCGTCGCCGACAGCCAAGAGACCCAGTACTTC. Residues: CSVADSQETQYF.

The J gene is TRBJ2-4, the V gene TRBV28; the match to TRBD1 covers 7 bases. The CDR3 is 15 amino acids. V shed 9 bases, J shed 4 bases, and the junction held 12 bases outside the gene matches. Looked up from germline, CDR1 is MDHEN and CDR2 is SYDVKM. The CDR3 region is CASMTGTNKKNIQYF. The CDR3 bases are TGTGCCAGTATGACAGGGACAAACAAGAAAAACATTCAGTACTTC.